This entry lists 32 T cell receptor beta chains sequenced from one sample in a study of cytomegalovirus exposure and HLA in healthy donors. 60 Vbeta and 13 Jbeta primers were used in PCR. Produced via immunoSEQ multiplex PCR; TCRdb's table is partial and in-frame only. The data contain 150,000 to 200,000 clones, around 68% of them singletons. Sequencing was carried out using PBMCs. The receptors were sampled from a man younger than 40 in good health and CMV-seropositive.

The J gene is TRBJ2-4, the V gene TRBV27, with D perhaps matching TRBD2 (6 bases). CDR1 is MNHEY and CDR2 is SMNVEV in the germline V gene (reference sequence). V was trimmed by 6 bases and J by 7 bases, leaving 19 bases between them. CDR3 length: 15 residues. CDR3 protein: CASRQLATLPNIQYF. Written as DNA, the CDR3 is TGTGCCAGCAGACAACTAGCAACACTCCCGAACATTCAGTACTTC.

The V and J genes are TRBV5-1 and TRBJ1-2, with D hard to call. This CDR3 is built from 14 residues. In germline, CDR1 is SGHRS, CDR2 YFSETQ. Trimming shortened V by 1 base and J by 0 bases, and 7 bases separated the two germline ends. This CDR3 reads CASSLTRANYGYTF. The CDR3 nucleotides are TGCGCCAGCAGCTTGACGAGAGCTAACTATGGCTACACCTTC.

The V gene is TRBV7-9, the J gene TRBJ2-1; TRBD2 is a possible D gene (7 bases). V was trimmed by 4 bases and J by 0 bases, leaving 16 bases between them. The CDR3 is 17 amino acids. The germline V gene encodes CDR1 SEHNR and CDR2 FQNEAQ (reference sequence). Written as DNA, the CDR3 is TGTGCCAGCAGCTCCAAAGGGGGGGACATCTCCTACAATGAGCAGTTCTTC. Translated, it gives CASSSKGGDISYNEQFF.

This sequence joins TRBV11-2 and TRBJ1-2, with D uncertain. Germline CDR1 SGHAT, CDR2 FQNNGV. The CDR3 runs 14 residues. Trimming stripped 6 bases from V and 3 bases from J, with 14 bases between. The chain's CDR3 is CASRKNSFDYGYTF. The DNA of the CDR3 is TGTGCCAGCAGAAAGAACAGCTTCGACTATGGCTACACCTTC.

The CDR3 coding sequence is TGTGCCAGCAGCTTGATGGCCGGACAACCCTACGAGCAGTACTTC. This translates into CASSLMAGQPYEQYF. The V and J genes are TRBV11-3 and TRBJ2-7; possibly TRBD1 for D (5 bases). The CDR3 spans 15 residues. Germline lookup yields CDR1 SGHNT and CDR2 YENEEA. V gave up 3 bases and J gave up 2 bases, with 14 bases separating them. Using reference TRBV11-3 and TRBJ2-7 for the parts outside the CDR3, the full variable domain is EAGVVQSPRYKIIEKKQPVAFWCNPISGHNTLYWYLQNLGQGPELLIRYENEEAVDDSQLPKDRFSAERLKGVDSTLKIQPAELGDSAVYLCASSLMAGQPYEQYFGPGTRLTVT.

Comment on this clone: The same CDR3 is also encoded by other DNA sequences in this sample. CDR3 bases: TGTGCCAGCAGTTTAAGCGGGATTAGCACAGATACGCAGTATTTT. This sequence encodes CASSLSGISTDTQYF. The chain links TRBV28 to TRBJ2-3; TRBD2 agrees at 7 bases. CDR1 MDHEN and CDR2 SYDVKM come from the germline V gene. V shed 2 bases, J shed 0 bases, and the junction held 2 bases outside the gene matches. CDR3 length equals 15 residues.

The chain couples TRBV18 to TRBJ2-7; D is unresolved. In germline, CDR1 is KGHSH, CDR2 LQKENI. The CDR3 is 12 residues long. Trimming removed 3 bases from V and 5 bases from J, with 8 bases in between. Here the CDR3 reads CASSPSQNEQYF. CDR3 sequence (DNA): TGTGCCAGCTCACCTTCACAAAACGAGCAGTACTTC.

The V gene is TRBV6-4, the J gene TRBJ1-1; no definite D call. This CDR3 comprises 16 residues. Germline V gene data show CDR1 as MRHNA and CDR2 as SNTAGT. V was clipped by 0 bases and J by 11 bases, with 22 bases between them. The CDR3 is CASSDSPWSNLERAFF. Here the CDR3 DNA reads TGTGCCAGCAGTGACTCCCCGTGGTCTAACCTAGAGAGGGCTTTCTTT.

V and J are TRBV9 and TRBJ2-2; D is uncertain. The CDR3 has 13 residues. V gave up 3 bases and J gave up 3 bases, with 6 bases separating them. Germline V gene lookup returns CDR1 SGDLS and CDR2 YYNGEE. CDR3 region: CASSEPYTGELFF. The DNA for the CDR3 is TGTGCCAGCAGCGAGCCTTACACCGGGGAGCTGTTTTTT.

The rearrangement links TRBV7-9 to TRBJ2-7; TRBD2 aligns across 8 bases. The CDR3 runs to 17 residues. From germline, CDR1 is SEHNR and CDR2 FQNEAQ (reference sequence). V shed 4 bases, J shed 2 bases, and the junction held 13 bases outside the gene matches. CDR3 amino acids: CASSSFTTGTRPYEQYF. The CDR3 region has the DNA TGTGCCAGCAGCTCCTTCACCACGGGGACTAGACCCTACGAGCAGTACTTC.

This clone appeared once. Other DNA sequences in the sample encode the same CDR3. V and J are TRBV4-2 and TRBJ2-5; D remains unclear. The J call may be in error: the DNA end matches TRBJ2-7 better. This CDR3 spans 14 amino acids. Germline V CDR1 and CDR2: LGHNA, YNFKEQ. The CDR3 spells CASSQEQLSYEQYF. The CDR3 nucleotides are TGTGCCAGCAGCCAAGAACAGCTTTCCTACGAGCAGTACTTC.

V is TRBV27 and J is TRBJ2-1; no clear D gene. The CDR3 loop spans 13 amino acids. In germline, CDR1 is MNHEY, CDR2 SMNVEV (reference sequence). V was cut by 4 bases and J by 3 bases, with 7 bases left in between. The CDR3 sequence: CASSSHSYNEQFF. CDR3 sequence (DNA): TGTGCCAGCAGTTCCCACAGCTACAATGAGCAGTTCTTC.

The CDR3 is CASSFSSNSYEQYF. DNA for the CDR3: TGTGCCAGCAGTTTTAGCAGCAATTCCTACGAGCAGTACTTC. The rearrangement joins TRBV27 to TRBJ2-7; no clear D gene. The germline CDR1 and CDR2 sequences are MNHEY and SMNVEV (reference sequence). This CDR3 spans 14 amino acids. V was pared by 3 bases and J by 1 base, with 10 bases between.

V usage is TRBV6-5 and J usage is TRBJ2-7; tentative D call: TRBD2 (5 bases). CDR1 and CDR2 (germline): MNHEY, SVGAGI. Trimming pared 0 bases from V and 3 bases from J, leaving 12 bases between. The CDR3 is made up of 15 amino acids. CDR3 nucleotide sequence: TGTGCCAGCAGTTACTCGGGAGATATGGGCTACGAGCAGTACTTC. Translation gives CASSYSGDMGYEQYF.

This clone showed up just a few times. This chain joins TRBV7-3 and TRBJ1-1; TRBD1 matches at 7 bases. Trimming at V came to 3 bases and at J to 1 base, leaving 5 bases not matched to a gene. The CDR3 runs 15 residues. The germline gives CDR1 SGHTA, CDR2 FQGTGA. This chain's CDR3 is CASSFSGTENTEAFF. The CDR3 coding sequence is TGTGCCAGCAGCTTCTCCGGGACAGAGAACACTGAAGCTTTCTTT.

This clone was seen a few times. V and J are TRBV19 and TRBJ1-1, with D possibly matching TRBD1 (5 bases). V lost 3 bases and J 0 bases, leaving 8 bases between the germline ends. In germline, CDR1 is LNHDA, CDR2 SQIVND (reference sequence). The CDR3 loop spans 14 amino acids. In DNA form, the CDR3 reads TGTGCCAGTAGTATTGGGGCTATGAACACTGAAGCTTTCTTT. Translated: CASSIGAMNTEAFF.

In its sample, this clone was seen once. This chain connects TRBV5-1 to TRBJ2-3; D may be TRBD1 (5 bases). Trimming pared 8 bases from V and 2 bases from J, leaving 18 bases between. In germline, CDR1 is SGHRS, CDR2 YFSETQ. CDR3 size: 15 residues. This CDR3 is CASSNGQGLTDTQYF. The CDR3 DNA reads TGCGCCAGTTCAAACGGGCAGGGCCTCACAGATACGCAGTATTTT.

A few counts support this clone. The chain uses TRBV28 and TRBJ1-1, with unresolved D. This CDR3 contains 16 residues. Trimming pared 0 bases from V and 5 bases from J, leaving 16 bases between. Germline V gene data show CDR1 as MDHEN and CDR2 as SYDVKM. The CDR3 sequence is CASSLWEALGKTEAFF. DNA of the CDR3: TGTGCCAGCAGTTTATGGGAGGCGTTGGGCAAAACTGAAGCTTTCTTT.

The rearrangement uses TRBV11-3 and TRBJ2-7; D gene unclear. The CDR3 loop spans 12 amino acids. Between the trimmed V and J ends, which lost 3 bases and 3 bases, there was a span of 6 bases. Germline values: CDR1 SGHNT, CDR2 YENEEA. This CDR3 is CASSFGSYEQYF. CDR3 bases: TGTGCCAGCAGCTTTGGCAGCTACGAGCAGTACTTC.

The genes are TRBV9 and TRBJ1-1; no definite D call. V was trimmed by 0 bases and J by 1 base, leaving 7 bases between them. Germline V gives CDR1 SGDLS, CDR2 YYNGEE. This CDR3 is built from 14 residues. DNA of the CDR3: TGTGCCAGCAGCGTAGTAACAGAGAACACTGAAGCTTTCTTT. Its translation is CASSVVTENTEAFF.

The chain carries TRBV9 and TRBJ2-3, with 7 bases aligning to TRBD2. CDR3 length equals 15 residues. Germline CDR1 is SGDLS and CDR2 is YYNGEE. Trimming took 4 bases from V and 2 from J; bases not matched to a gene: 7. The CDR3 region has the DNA TGTGCCAGCAGCCAGAGAGCGGGATTCACAGATACGCAGTATTTT. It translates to CASSQRAGFTDTQYF.

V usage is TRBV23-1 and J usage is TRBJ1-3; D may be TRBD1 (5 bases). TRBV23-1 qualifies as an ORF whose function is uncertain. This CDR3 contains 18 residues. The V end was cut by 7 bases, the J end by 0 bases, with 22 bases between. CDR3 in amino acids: CASTDKSGFSFSGNTIYF. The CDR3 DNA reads TGCGCCAGCACCGATAAATCAGGGTTCTCCTTCTCTGGAAACACCATATATTTT.

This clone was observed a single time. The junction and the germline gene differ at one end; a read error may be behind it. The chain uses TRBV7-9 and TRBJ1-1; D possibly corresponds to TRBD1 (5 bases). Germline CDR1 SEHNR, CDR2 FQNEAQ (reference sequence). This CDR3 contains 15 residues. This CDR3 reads CSSSLAITGNAEAFF. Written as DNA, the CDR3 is TGTTCCAGCAGCTTAGCGATTACAGGTAACGCTGAAGCTTTCTTT.

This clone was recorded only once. The CDR3 spells CASSSLRSHEQYF. The DNA for the CDR3 is TGTGCCAGCAGCTCGCTTAGGAGCCACGAGCAGTACTTC. The chain combines TRBV11-2 with TRBJ2-7; D is ambiguous. Looked up from germline, CDR1 is SGHAT and CDR2 is FQNNGV. This CDR3 has 13 amino acids. Trimming pared 4 bases from V and 5 bases from J, leaving 12 bases between. The variable domain in full, completed from reference TRBV11-2 and TRBJ2-7, reads EAGVAQSPRYKIIEKRQSVAFWCNPISGHATLYWYQQILGQGPKLLIQFQNNGVVDDSQLPKDRFSAERLKGVDSTLKIQPAKLEDSAVYLCASSSLRSHEQYFGPGTRLTVT.

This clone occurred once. CDR3 loop: CASSPGTGNYGYTF. The CDR3 nucleotides read TGTGCCAGCAGTCCCGGGACAGGGAACTATGGCTACACCTTC. The chain uses TRBV6-4 and TRBJ1-2; 9 positions agree with TRBD1. Germline CDR1 is MRHNA and CDR2 is SNTAGT. The trim removed 5 bases at V and 2 bases at J, leaving 3 bases unmatched. This CDR3 region has 14 residues.

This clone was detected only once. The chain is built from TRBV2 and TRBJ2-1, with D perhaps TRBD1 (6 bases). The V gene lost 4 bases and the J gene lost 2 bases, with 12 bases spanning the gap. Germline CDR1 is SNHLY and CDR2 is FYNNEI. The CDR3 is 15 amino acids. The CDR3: CASSGQAVPYNEQFF. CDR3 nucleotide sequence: TGTGCCAGCAGTGGACAGGCCGTACCCTACAATGAGCAGTTCTTC. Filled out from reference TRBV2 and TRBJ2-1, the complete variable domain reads EPEVTQTPSHQVTQMGQEVILRCVPISNHLYFYWYRQILGQKVEFLVSFYNNEISEKSEIFDDQFSVERPDGSNFTLKIRSTKLEDSAMYFCASSGQAVPYNEQFFGPGTRLTVL.

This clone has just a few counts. The CDR3 sequence: CASRSGSGSFNTGELFF. CDR3 in DNA: TGTGCCAGTAGATCAGGGAGCGGGAGTTTCAACACCGGGGAGCTGTTTTTT. The chain couples TRBV19 to TRBJ2-2, with 8 bases lining up with TRBD2. The CDR3 has 17 amino acids. Germline CDR1 reads LNHDA; CDR2 reads SQIVND (reference sequence). V shed 6 bases and J 2 bases; nucleotides not matched to a gene: 11.

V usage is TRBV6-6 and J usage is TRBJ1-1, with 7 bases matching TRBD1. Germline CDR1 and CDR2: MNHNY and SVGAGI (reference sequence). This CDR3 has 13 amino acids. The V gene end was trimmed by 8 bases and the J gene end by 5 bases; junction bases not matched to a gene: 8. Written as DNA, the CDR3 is TGTGCCAGCCAAAGGGGGCAAGGGACTGAAGCTTTCTTT. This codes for CASQRGQGTEAFF.

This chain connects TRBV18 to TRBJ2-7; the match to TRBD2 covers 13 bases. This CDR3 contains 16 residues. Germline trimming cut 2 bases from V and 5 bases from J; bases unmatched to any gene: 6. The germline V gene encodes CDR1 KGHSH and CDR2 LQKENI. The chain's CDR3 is CASSPEGTSGIDEQYF. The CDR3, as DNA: TGTGCCAGCTCACCAGAGGGGACTAGCGGGATTGACGAGCAGTACTTC.

CDR3 sequence: CASSPGTGRWETQYF. CDR3 in DNA: TGTGCCAGCAGTCCCGGGACAGGACGGTGGGAGACCCAGTACTTC. This rearrangement joins TRBV28 to TRBJ2-5; 8 nucleotides agree with TRBD1. CDR3 length: 15 amino acids. The V segment lost 5 bases and the J segment 5 bases; nucleotides outside the gene matches: 10. Germline CDR1 reads MDHEN; CDR2 reads SYDVKM.

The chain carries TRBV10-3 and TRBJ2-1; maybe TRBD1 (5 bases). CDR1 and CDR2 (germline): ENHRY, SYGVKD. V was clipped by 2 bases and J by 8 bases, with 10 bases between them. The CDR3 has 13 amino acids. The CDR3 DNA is TGTGCCATCAGTGAGCGACCCAGGGATGAGCAGTTCTTC. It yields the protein CAISERPRDEQFF.

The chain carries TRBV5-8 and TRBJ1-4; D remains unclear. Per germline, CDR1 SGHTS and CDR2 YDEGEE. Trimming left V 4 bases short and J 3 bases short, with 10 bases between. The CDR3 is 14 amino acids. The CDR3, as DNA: TGTGCCAGCAGCCAACAGTACTCTAATGAAAAACTGTTTTTT. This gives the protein CASSQQYSNEKLFF.